This T cell receptor (beta chain) is from a study of cytomegalovirus exposure and HLA in healthy donors. In the study overall: Sequencing of roughly 180 million T cells in an earlier analysis found 100 million to 140 million unique TCR beta sequences.

Study observations and caveats: Previous analysis showed most TCR beta V segments were productive about 87% or about 30% of the time. Presence/absence analyses rested on an assumption that sequencing depth was roughly uniform across donors.

Each donor was nominally healthy when sampled (though unrecorded immune exposures were likely). CDR3 length: 16 residues. PCR primers comprised 60 Vbeta and 13 Jbeta primers. Using immunoSEQ multiplex PCR, the repertoire was profiled, and TCRdb retains in-frame clones only, with some absent. The data hold approximately 260,000 clones, with 80% to 95% observed a single time. Turning to this clone: Its target is unknown.

The clonotype originates from a girl aged 2 to 9 in good health and CMV-seronegative. The V call is TRBV21-1, the J call TRBJ1-1; whether TRBD1, the table's D call, matches the DNA was not checked. TRBV21-1 is a pseudogene. The sample was PBMCs. The CDR3 coding sequence is TGTGCCAGCAGCAAAACCCCAGGGGGATTGAACACTGAAGCTTTCTTT. This gives the protein CASSKTPGGLNTEAFF.